The clone carrying this T cell receptor beta chain was seen a few times. What it binds is not known. PCR employed 60 Vbeta and 13 Jbeta primers. Methods used by the authors: Later analysis identified tens of millions of unique TCR beta chains, 9 million to 13 million shared. The protocol was immunoSEQ multiplex PCR, while the TCRdb copy is restricted to in-frame clones and leaves out a portion. V and J calls and clone size are given by that table; D and trimming were obtained from the DNA. Of about 120,000 clones in the sample, 15% to 20% were seen once. The source of the sample is a study of cytomegalovirus exposure and HLA in healthy donors. At the level of the study: Prior work identified some 120 million unique TCR beta sequences in 150 million to 200 million T cells.

Study findings and constraints: A previous analysis found most TCR beta V segments productive roughly 87% or roughly 30% of the time. In a later analysis, common viral pathogens appeared linked to several of the most significant clusters.

The CDR3 is 14 residues long. The germline V gene encodes CDR1 SGHNT and CDR2 YYREEE (reference sequence). V shed 4 bases and J 1 base; nucleotides not matched to a gene: 5. What was sequenced was PBMCs. V and J are TRBV5-4 and TRBJ2-7; 7 bases are shared with TRBD1. The receptor's source is a female donor in good health and CMV-seropositive. The CDR3 region has the DNA TGTGCCAGCAGCGACAGGGACAGTTCCTACGAGCAGTACTTC. Its protein is CASSDRDSSYEQYF.